This T cell receptor beta chain was identified in a study of T-cell reconstitution after alpha-beta-depleted transplantation in children. It was with unique molecular identifiers that the TCRbeta library was prepared. TCRdb processed the PCR reads anew with MiXCR; each CDR3 protein has one entry. This table has about 230,000 distinct CDR3 sequences, roughly 9% appearing once. CDR3 length equals 16 residues. Trimming removed 7 bases at V and 4 bases at J, with 23 bases between. Germline values: CDR1 MNHEY, CDR2 SVGEGT. The chain uses TRBV6-2 or TRBV6-3 and TRBJ2-7, with a tentative D call TRBD1 (5 bases). The sequences come from PBMCs from the stem cell graft donor, collected from the stem cell graft. This sequence originates from a human donor who donated a stem cell graft to a child with acute lymphoblastic leukemia. CDR3 sequence (DNA): TGTGCCAGCACCAGAGAGAGTAGGACAAGGCCTTACGAGCAGTACTTC. This sequence encodes CASTRESRTRPYEQYF.